Shown below are 18 T cell receptor beta chains from a single sample sequenced in a study of control samples from healthy donors and cancer patients (dated by TCRdb to the early 2020s). The library relied on the immunoSEQ multiplex PCR assay. TCRdb took this table from immuneACCESS and kept in-frame rearrangements with V and J called. Such tables lack part of the clones; where checked against another copy, unresolved V genes explain under half of the gap, and the rest is unexplained. This sample comprises about 94,000 clones, approximately 90% of them detected only once. The ten largest account for about 4% of the sample. Sequencing was done on a sample of blood. The receptors were sampled from a woman under 30 in good health.

This clone has just one count. The V gene is TRBV6-4, the J gene TRBJ2-3; D is uncertain. Germline loops: CDR1 MRHNA, CDR2 SNTAGT. The CDR3 consists of 14 residues. V lost 2 bases to trimming and J lost 1 base, with 7 bases between them. The CDR3 DNA reads TGTGCCAGCAGTGACGGTGCGGGCACAGATACGCAGTATTTT. Its translation is CASSDGAGTDTQYF.

The chain joins TRBV5-4 to TRBJ2-7, with D uncertain. The CDR3 totals 14 residues. Per the germline V gene, CDR1 is SGHNT and CDR2 is YYREEE (reference sequence). V shed 1 base and J shed 0 bases, with 8 bases lying between them. The CDR3 DNA sequence: TGTGCCAGCAGCTTGAACTTCAACTCCTACGAGCAGTACTTC. As protein: CASSLNFNSYEQYF.

This chain uses TRBV6-5 with TRBJ1-6; 11 bases fit TRBD1. This CDR3 is 13 amino acids long. Trimming took 7 bases from V and 12 from J; bases not matched to a gene: 5. Germline V lookup: CDR1 MNHEY, CDR2 SVGAGI. Here the CDR3 reads CASTKGQGVPLHF. Written as DNA, the CDR3 is TGTGCCAGCACCAAGGGACAGGGGGTACCCCTCCACTTT.

The V gene is TRBV18, the J gene TRBJ2-1, with no clear D. The CDR3 is 13 residues long. Looked up from germline, CDR1 is KGHSH and CDR2 is LQKENI. Deletions cut 6 bases from V and 4 bases from J, with 10 bases between. CDR3 in amino acids: CASSSSLYNEQFF. The DNA of the CDR3 is TGTGCCAGCTCCTCATCTTTGTACAATGAGCAGTTCTTC.

This rearrangement joins TRBV5-1 to TRBJ1-2; 9 nucleotides align to TRBD1. Germline trimming cut 4 bases from V and 8 bases from J; bases unmatched to any gene: 12. The CDR3 totals 15 residues. The germline CDR1 and CDR2 sequences are SGHRS and YFSETQ. In DNA form, the CDR3 reads TGCGCCAGCAGCCCCTGGACAGGGGACACGGGGGGCTACACCTTC. Its translation is CASSPWTGDTGGYTF.

The chain recombines TRBV7-5 with TRBJ1-5; the table's TRBD1 call for D was not verified on the DNA. TRBV7-5 is shown as a pseudogene. This CDR3 region has 19 residues. The CDR3 sequence is CVRSYNPSLGTGKFQPQHF. DNA for the CDR3: TGTGTCAGAAGCTATAATCCGAGCCTTGGGACAGGGAAGTTTCAGCCCCAGCATTTT.

This chain connects TRBV6-4 to TRBJ1-2; perhaps TRBD1 as D (5 bases). The CDR3 length is 13 residues. V lost 6 bases, J lost 7 bases, and 15 bases lay in between. Germline loops: CDR1 MRHNA, CDR2 SNTAGT. The CDR3 bases are TGTGCCAGCAGGGGGTATTGGGACTCTGGCTACACCTTC. This sequence encodes CASRGYWDSGYTF.

The table lists this clone with a few counts. The rearrangement links TRBV4-2 to TRBJ1-2; unclear D gene. Germline V gives CDR1 LGHNA, CDR2 YNFKEQ. Trimming pared 0 bases from V and 5 bases from J, leaving 10 bases between. The CDR3 is 14 amino acids. DNA of the CDR3: TGTGCCAGCAGCCAAGAGGAGGGCCGGTATGGCTACACCTTC. Residues: CASSQEEGRYGYTF.

This clone was counted only a few times. This chain's CDR3 is CASRERDKAFF. DNA for the CDR3: TGTGCCAGCAGGGAACGGGACAAAGCTTTCTTT. The chain couples TRBV12-3 or TRBV12-4 to TRBJ1-1, with a tentative D call TRBD1 (6 bases). The CDR3 contains 11 residues. The V and J ends lost 6 bases and 9 bases respectively, with 11 bases between them.

This clone has a single count. CDR3 sequence: CASSLHDLQGYGYTF. CDR3 coding DNA: TGTGCCAGCAGCCTACACGACCTCCAGGGCTATGGCTACACCTTC. The J gene is TRBJ1-2, the V gene TRBV3-1 (or the pseudogene TRBV3-2); tentatively, D is TRBD1 (5 bases). The germline CDR1 and CDR2 sequences are LGHDT and YNNKEL (reference sequence). V was cut by 4 bases and J by 4 bases, with 16 bases left in between. The CDR3 extends over 15 amino acids.

This clone showed up just a few times. The chain uses TRBV18 and TRBJ1-1; D call uncertain. CDR1 and CDR2 from the germline V gene are KGHSH and LQKENI. The CDR3 runs 16 residues. The germline V and J ends were trimmed by 0 bases and 2 bases, with 13 bases remaining between them. CDR3 DNA sequence: TGTGCCAGCTCACCACCGGTTTCAGGTCTTAACACTGAAGCTTTCTTT. It specifies CASSPPVSGLNTEAFF. Complete variable domain (other parts from reference TRBV18 and TRBJ1-1): NAGVMQNPRHLVRRRGQEARLRCSPMKGHSHVYWYRQLPEEGLKFMVYLQKENIIDESGMPKERFSAEFPKEGPSILRIQQVVRGDSAAYFCASSPPVSGLNTEAFFGQGTRLTVV.

V is TRBV6-6 and J is TRBJ1-3; TRBD1 agrees at 12 bases. Germline V CDR1 and CDR2: MNHNY, SVGAGI (reference sequence). This CDR3 is 17 amino acids long. The ends lost 5 bases at V and 7 bases at J; junction bases unmatched: 12. CDR3 in DNA: TGTGCCAGCAGTCCAAAACCGGGACAGGGGGCGCGGAACACCATATATTTT. The encoded protein is CASSPKPGQGARNTIYF.

The sample holds one count of this clone. The chain's CDR3 is CASREVTGELFF. Written as DNA, the CDR3 is TGTGCCAGCCGAGAGGTTACCGGGGAGCTGTTTTTT. The gene calls are TRBV6-5 and TRBJ2-2, with unresolved D. The V end lost 8 bases, the J end lost 5 bases, and 9 bases lay between the germline ends. Germline CDR1 is MNHEY and CDR2 is SVGAGI. The CDR3 runs to 12 residues.

V usage is TRBV14 and J usage is TRBJ2-7; weak D call: TRBD2 (5 bases). The CDR3 extends over 11 amino acids. Per germline, CDR1 SGHDN and CDR2 FVKESK. Trimming pared 6 bases from V and 6 bases from J, leaving 9 bases between. The CDR3 here is CASSERGEQYF. The CDR3 bases are TGTGCCAGCAGTGAACGGGGCGAGCAGTACTTC.

The rearrangement uses TRBV4-1 and TRBJ1-2, with 7 bases fitting TRBD1. The CDR3 is made up of 16 amino acids. Looked up from germline, CDR1 is MGHRA and CDR2 is YSYEKL. Trimming cost V 0 bases and J 8 bases; bases outside gene matches: 12. CDR3 sequence (DNA): TGCGCCAGCAGCCAAGACGACAGACAGGGAGTGCGCGGCTACACCTTC. Translated, it gives CASSQDDRQGVRGYTF.

This clone was observed once. The rearrangement joins TRBV3-1 (or the pseudogene TRBV3-2) to TRBJ2-5; TRBD1 might be the D (6 bases). Per the germline V gene, CDR1 is LGHDT and CDR2 is YNNKEL (reference sequence). V lost 4 bases and J 5 bases, leaving 11 bases between the germline ends. CDR3 length: 13 amino acids. The CDR3 here is CASSRSGEETQYF. The CDR3 DNA reads as TGTGCCAGCAGCCGATCAGGGGAGGAGACCCAGTACTTC.

CDR3 nucleotides: TGTGCCAGCAACATGCGAGGAGGGGGATCAGATACGCAGTATTTT. Its translation is CASNMRGGGSDTQYF. The rearrangement links TRBV27 to TRBJ2-3, with D possibly called TRBD1 or TRBD2 (6 bases each). The germline gives CDR1 MNHEY, CDR2 SMNVEV (reference sequence). The V end lost 7 bases, the J end lost 4 bases, and 18 bases lay between the germline ends. The CDR3 loop spans 15 amino acids.

V is TRBV10-3 and J is TRBJ2-7; D may be TRBD2 (5 bases). Trimming took off 0 bases at V and 3 bases at J, with 9 bases between the two ends. The CDR3 consists of 14 residues. The germline V gene has CDR1 ENHRY and CDR2 SYGVKD. The CDR3 region is CAISESGGRYEQYF. The CDR3 DNA sequence: TGTGCCATCAGTGAGTCTGGAGGCCGCTACGAGCAGTACTTC.